This T cell receptor (beta chain) comes out of a study of blood T cells in healthy people across ages. Study findings and constraints: In long-lived donors, naive CD4+ cell counts and diversity exceeded those of aged donors.

Remarks on this clonotype: Its antigen is unidentified.

Then a second PCR, running roughly 7 to 11 cycles, was carried out with a sample-barcoded 5' primer and a J-beta primer mix. TCRdb itself ran the 5' RACE reads through MiXCR, one entry per CDR3 protein. The data contain roughly 730,000 distinct CDR3 sequences, approximately 53% of them singletons. Germline CDR1 reads LGHNA; CDR2 reads YNFKEQ. Trimming removed 4 bases from V and 0 bases from J, with 19 bases in between. The CDR3 spans 18 residues. Sequencing used blood. This TCR derives from a man aged 35-49 years in good health. V is TRBV4-2 and J is TRBJ1-5; perhaps TRBD1 as D (6 bases). The CDR3 coding sequence is TGTGCCAGCAGCCTAGATTTAGCAGGGGACTATAGCAATCAGCCCCAGCATTTT. This sequence encodes CASSLDLAGDYSNQPQHF.